This T cell receptor beta chain was recorded in a study of lymphopenia after photon versus proton radiotherapy (dated by TCRdb to about 2019). Regarding the study in general: In patients with gastrointestinal tumors who developed high-grade lymphopenia, the study compared the immunological effects of photon radiation therapy with those of proton radiation therapy. The cohort comprised some 20 patients with gastrointestinal tumors who received either photon or proton therapy and then developed lymphopenia. The study aimed to characterize how the two radiation modalities differ in their impact on the immune system. The research as a whole found: The survival association was assessed only in patients who died, and better survival with proton therapy was presented by the authors as a possibility rather than a demonstrated result. Across the cohort, an inverse correlation was found between a larger post-nadir drop in TCR diversity and overall survival time among patients who died. Once the lymphocyte count had reached its nadir, the repertoires of photon-treated patients showed oligoclonal expansion, particularly of CD8+ Temra cells, and this expansion drove the decline in diversity. During treatment, patients who received proton therapy stayed relatively stable, whereas patients who received photon therapy lost naive T cells and TCR diversity and gained effector/memory populations.

V and J lose 8 bases and 0 bases, and a span of 10 bases separates them. Based on the germline V gene, the CDR1 and CDR2 sequences are MNHNS and SASEGT. The CDR3 numbers 13 residues from cysteine through phenylalanine. Of all the DNA, just the CDR3 is kept, 39 bases in frame from base 1. Preparation of the library involved the immunoSEQ multiplex PCR assay. Deep sequencing of rearranged TCR beta loci, alongside multiparametric flow cytometry, was used to profile T cell repertoires. TCRdb stores this immuneACCESS table with in-frame sequences only. Part of the clones is absent; in the studies checked, under half of the shortfall reflects unresolved V genes, and no reason is known for the rest. This sample lists several thousand clones; 85% to 90% were detected once. The ten largest account for under 25% of the sample. For this clone: Its antigen remains undetermined. The record has no base qualities; no much larger clone is one base away.

The chain uses TRBV6-1 and TRBJ1-1, with no confidently assigned D gene. The TCR was taken from a man older than 75 with cholangiocarcinoma. This specimen was peripheral blood, taken from a patient treated with photon-based radiotherapy. The nucleotide sequence reads TGTGCCAGCTTTGAGCAGGTGAACACTGAAGCTTTCTTT. It translates to CASFEQVNTEAFF.